This T cell receptor beta chain was sequenced in a study of blood T cells in healthy people across ages. Primers used in a second PCR of roughly 7 to 12 cycles were a sample-barcoded 5' primer and a J-beta primer mix. MiXCR, applied by TCRdb to the 5' RACE reads, yields one record per CDR3 protein. The sample holds about 1,600,000 distinct CDR3 sequences; around 39% are singletons and the top ten take less than 8%. CDR3 length equals 14 residues. With 6 bases removed from V and 3 bases from J, the gap between germline ends came to 18 bases. Germline V gene data show CDR1 as GTSNPN and CDR2 as SVGIG (reference sequence).

The chain joins TRBV30 to TRBJ2-7; D might be TRBD1 or TRBD2, each matching 5 bases. The TCR comes from a woman between 18 and 30 years old in good health. Sequencing was performed on blood. This CDR3 reads CACKSGRTLYEQYF. CDR3 bases: TGTGCCTGTAAATCGGGACGAACTCTCTACGAGCAGTACTTC.